This TCR beta chain appears in the sequencing data of a study of shared clonotypes between healthy human individuals. Study information: A couple of female and a few male donors aged 18 to 49 were enrolled.

On sorted subsets, replicate PCRs used about 180 ng DNA, or some 28,000 T cell genomes. Data came from immunoSEQ multiplex PCR; TCRdb stores just in-frame clones and leaves some out. The profile shows approximately 1.9 million clones, 90% to 95% of them singletons. The junction had 6 bases not matched to a gene; V was cut back by 3 bases and J by 4 bases. The CDR3 is 14 residues long. Looked up from germline, CDR1 is SGHDT and CDR2 is YYEEEE. Study outcomes and limitations: Non-shared clonotypes had lower generation probabilities than those shared by all four donors. Among the subsets, naive ones generally showed larger estimated richness than memory ones.

Terminally differentiated effector memory CD45RA+ cells were excluded from the naive CD8 cells, which were CD45RO-negative and positively selected for CCR7. Note on this clone: The antigen remains unidentified.

The V call is TRBV5-6, the J call TRBJ1-1, with 7 bases fitting TRBD1. This sequence was found in a man aged 18 to 30 in good health. Some clones in this sample may be carry-over from other donors' samples. Sequences were obtained from naive CD8+ T cells from PBMCs. The CDR3 spells CASSYGTAGTEAFF. The CDR3 DNA follows: TGTGCCAGCAGCTATGGGACAGCGGGCACTGAAGCTTTCTTT.